This TCR beta chain was retrieved from a study of persistence of HIV-infected CD4 T cells. In its sample, this clone is medium-sized. Its antigen is undetermined. The libraries were made with immunoSEQ version 4 in survey mode. Some clones are missing from TCRdb's copy, which holds only in-frame ones; the method was immunoSEQ multiplex PCR. The sample has about 17,000 clones, 65% seen once. Whole-study findings and limits: TCR analyses could not target the rare provirus-carrying CMV-responding cells.

Per the germline V gene, CDR1 is GTSNPN and CDR2 is SVGIG (reference sequence). With 2 bases clipped from V and 4 bases from J, the junction kept 6 bases outside the gene matches. This CDR3 region has 14 residues. Lysates of CMV-infected fibroblasts at around 9.8 ug/mL stimulated these cells. CD4+ T cells upregulating both CD40 ligand and CD69 were sorted as responding cells. Before stimulation, PBMCs underwent CD8+ T cell depletion. The material sequenced was CD4+ T cells sorted from PBMCs after approximately 19-hour stimulation, taken from a patient who received antiretroviral therapy. The clonotype comes from an adult woman with HIV who was CMV-seropositive. The chain is built from TRBV30 and TRBJ2-3; TRBD1 aligns across 7 bases. CDR3 amino acids: CAWSYRQGADTQYF. The CDR3 coding sequence is TGTGCCTGGAGTTACCGACAGGGCGCAGATACGCAGTATTTT.